The next 20 T cell receptor beta chains were all read from a single sample in a study of blood T cell repertoires in COVID-19. Sequencing was performed with immunoSEQ multiplex PCR; in TCRdb, only in-frame clones are kept and a portion is missing. The sample lists about 240,000 clones; just under 85% were seen once. The source material was peripheral blood. The source of these receptors is a woman older than 75 with acute or convalescent COVID-19.

This chain connects TRBV5-4 to TRBJ1-1; D not resolved. The CDR3 is 13 residues long. V was shortened by 4 bases and J by 4 bases, with 11 bases between the two germline ends. CDR1 SGHNT and CDR2 YYREEE come from the germline V gene (reference sequence). The CDR3 DNA sequence: TGTGCCAGCAGCCAGGAGCGGGTCACTGAAGCTTTCTTT. It specifies CASSQERVTEAFF.

The chain carries TRBV19 and TRBJ2-2, with 12 bases fitting TRBD2. The CDR3 runs 17 residues. After removal of 4 bases from V and 6 bases from J, the junction contained 9 bases not matched to a gene. The germline gives CDR1 LNHDA, CDR2 SQIVND (reference sequence). CDR3 amino acids: CASSTPTSGGFSGELFF. CDR3 bases: TGTGCCAGTAGTACCCCCACTAGCGGGGGGTTTTCCGGGGAGCTGTTTTTT.

The gene calls are TRBV24-1 and TRBJ2-1, with D tentatively TRBD1 (5 bases). V dropped 4 bases and J dropped 9 bases, with 12 bases sitting between them. CDR1 and CDR2 from the germline V gene are KGHDR and SFDVKD. This CDR3 has 13 amino acids. This CDR3 is CATSEPHRTEQFF. The CDR3 DNA sequence: TGTGCCACCAGTGAGCCACACAGGACTGAGCAGTTCTTC.

The CDR3 DNA sequence: TGCGCCAGCAGCTTGGTTCAGGGCCGCACAGATACGCAGTATTTT. Translated, it gives CASSLVQGRTDTQYF. V is TRBV5-1 and J is TRBJ2-3; D might be TRBD1 (5 bases). The CDR3 contains 15 residues. In germline, CDR1 is SGHRS, CDR2 YFSETQ. V was cut by 0 bases and J by 1 base, with 9 bases left in between. Supplemented by reference TRBV5-1 and TRBJ2-3, the full variable domain reads KAGVTQTPRYLIKTRGQQVTLSCSPISGHRSVSWYQQTPGQGLQFLFEYFSETQRNKGNFPGRFSGRQFSNSRSEMNVSTLELGDSALYLCASSLVQGRTDTQYFGPGTRLTVL.

J is TRBJ1-5 and V is TRBV27; D ambiguous. Germline V lookup: CDR1 MNHEY, CDR2 SMNVEV (reference sequence). V gave up 5 bases and J gave up 4 bases, with 9 bases separating them. The CDR3 totals 13 residues. CDR3 coding DNA: TGTGCCAGCAGTCTGGAGATTAATCAGCCCCAGCATTTT. This sequence encodes CASSLEINQPQHF.

The chain uses TRBV11-2 and TRBJ2-5; TRBD2 matches at 10 bases. The CDR3 is 16 residues long. J gave up 2 bases and V 1 base, and 4 bases lay outside the gene matches. Germline loops: CDR1 SGHAT, CDR2 FQNNGV. The DNA of the CDR3 is TGTGCCAGCAGCTTAGGAACTAGCGGGGCTCAAGAGACCCAGTACTTC. Its protein product is CASSLGTSGAQETQYF.

The V and J genes are TRBV6-4 and TRBJ2-1; D is possibly TRBD2 (6 bases). CDR1 is MRHNA, CDR2 SNTAGT, per germline. The ends were cut back, 9 bases at V and 3 bases at J, with 15 bases in the middle. This CDR3 spans 14 amino acids. CDR3 in DNA: TGTGCCAGGCCGGGACTCAAGAGCTACAATGAGCAGTTCTTC. As protein: CARPGLKSYNEQFF.

This chain joins TRBV7-2 and TRBJ1-1; D call uncertain. Germline assignment: CDR1 SGHTA and CDR2 FQGNSA. The length of the CDR3 is 13 residues. V lost 3 bases to trimming and J lost 4 bases, with 9 bases between them. The CDR3 spells CASSFAERTEAFF. The DNA for the CDR3 is TGTGCCAGCAGCTTTGCGGAGCGCACTGAAGCTTTCTTT.

The chain joins TRBV10-3 to TRBJ1-1, with D possibly being TRBD1 (6 bases). The length of the CDR3 is 15 residues. CDR1 is ENHRY and CDR2 is SYGVKD in the germline V gene. V was pared by 4 bases and J by 1 base, with 13 bases between. CDR3 bases: TGTGCCATCAGTGGGGGCGGACAGAAGAACACTGAAGCTTTCTTT. This encodes CAISGGGQKNTEAFF.

J is TRBJ1-6 and V is TRBV5-1; 9 nucleotides agree with TRBD1. This CDR3 is built from 17 residues. V dropped 5 bases and J dropped 1; count of bases not matched to a gene: 7. In germline, CDR1 is SGHRS, CDR2 YFSETQ. The CDR3 DNA follows: TGCGCCAGCAGAAACGAACAGGGGGCTTCCTATAATTCACCCCTCCACTTT. Encoded protein: CASRNEQGASYNSPLHF.

This chain joins TRBV5-4 and TRBJ1-2, with D perhaps TRBD1 (6 bases). Germline V CDR1 and CDR2: SGHNT, YYREEE (reference sequence). V gave up 0 bases and J gave up 4 bases, with 10 bases separating them. This CDR3 contains 14 residues. The CDR3 loop reads CASSLDREVYGYTF. The CDR3 DNA is TGTGCCAGCAGCTTGGACAGGGAAGTCTATGGCTACACCTTC.

The rearrangement joins TRBV5-1 to TRBJ2-7; 9 bases fit TRBD1. Germline CDR1 is SGHRS and CDR2 is YFSETQ. The CDR3 is made up of 15 amino acids. With 2 bases clipped from V and 1 base from J, the junction kept 4 bases outside the gene matches. In nucleotides, the CDR3 is TGCGCCAGCAGCTTACCGGGACAGGGATCCTACGAGCAGTACTTC. Its protein product is CASSLPGQGSYEQYF.

This chain connects TRBV9 to TRBJ2-7; TRBD2 matches at 13 bases. CDR3 length: 14 amino acids. V was clipped by 4 bases and J by 10 bases; unmatched bases: 8. Germline loops: CDR1 SGDLS, CDR2 YYNGEE. CDR3 sequence (DNA): TGTGCCAGCAGCCTACGGACTAGCGGGGGAAGTCAGTACTTC. It is translated as CASSLRTSGGSQYF.

The chain employs TRBV18 and TRBJ1-2, with 7 bases aligning to TRBD1. Germline loops: CDR1 KGHSH, CDR2 LQKENI. CDR3 length equals 13 residues. After removal of 6 bases from V and 4 bases from J, the junction contained 5 bases not matched to a gene. CDR3 in DNA: TGTGCCAGCTCCACCCGGGACAGCTATGGCTACACCTTC. As protein: CASSTRDSYGYTF.

This chain connects TRBV9 to TRBJ2-3, with TRBD2 matching 15 bases. Trimming cost V 4 bases and J 5 bases; bases outside gene matches: 5. Germline values: CDR1 SGDLS, CDR2 YYNGEE. The CDR3 runs to 16 residues. This chain's CDR3 is CASSRGLAGGVDTQYF. Written as DNA, the CDR3 is TGTGCCAGCAGCCGGGGACTAGCGGGGGGTGTAGATACGCAGTATTTT.

J is TRBJ1-4 and V is TRBV6-1; D possibly corresponds to TRBD1 (5 bases). The CDR3 covers 15 residues. Germline CDR1 reads MNHNS; CDR2 reads SASEGT. V lost 2 bases to trimming and J lost 7 bases, with 14 bases between them. CDR3 sequence: CASSEQLGLSEKLFF. The CDR3 DNA sequence: TGTGCCAGCAGTGAACAATTGGGACTTAGTGAAAAACTGTTTTTT.

In its sample, this clone was seen once. The CDR3 DNA sequence: TGTGCCAGCAGCTTGGCCTGGGGGCCTGAGCAGTTCTTC. Translated, it gives CASSLAWGPEQFF. The V and J genes are TRBV5-6 and TRBJ2-1; possibly TRBD1 for D (6 bases). Between the trimmed V and J ends, which lost 0 bases and 9 bases, there was a span of 10 bases. Germline V lookup: CDR1 SGHDT, CDR2 YYEEEE. The CDR3 has 13 amino acids.

This rearrangement joins TRBV6-1 to TRBJ1-5; 8 bases are shared with TRBD1. This CDR3 comprises 18 residues. V was pared by 1 base and J by 0 bases, with 8 bases of the junction left unmatched. The germline V gene encodes CDR1 MNHNS and CDR2 SASEGT. Here the CDR3 DNA reads TGTGCCAGCAGTGAAGGGAGACAGGGGTGGTATAGCAATCAGCCCCAGCATTTT. This encodes CASSEGRQGWYSNQPQHF.

For this clone: The identical CDR3 is also encoded by other nucleotide sequences in the sample. The CDR3 region has the DNA TGCGCCAGCAGCTTGGCATTAGCGGGGGGCCAAGAGACCCAGTACTTC. Translating it yields CASSLALAGGQETQYF. The rearrangement uses TRBV5-1 and TRBJ2-5; 10 positions agree with TRBD2. The germline gives CDR1 SGHRS, CDR2 YFSETQ. Losses at the gene ends were 0 bases for V and 1 base for J; bases not matched to a gene: 3. The CDR3 is 16 amino acids.

This chain links TRBV10-3 with TRBJ1-1, with D possibly being TRBD1 (5 bases). This CDR3 has 12 amino acids. Germline CDR1 ENHRY, CDR2 SYGVKD. The V and J ends lost 0 bases and 14 bases respectively, with 13 bases between them. Here the CDR3 reads CAISESVGTGFF. The CDR3 region has the DNA TGTGCCATCAGTGAGTCGGTAGGGACTGGATTCTTT.